In this sample, the clone carrying this T cell receptor (beta chain) turned up once. The CDR3 does not close with the conserved phenylalanine or tryptophan, likely indicating a read error. This sample is drawn from a study of breast tumors, draining lymph nodes, adjacent tissues. TCRdb re-called the multiplex PCR reads with MiXCR, one entry per CDR3 protein. The table lists 150,000 to 200,000 distinct CDR3 sequences, more than 25% of them singletons, with less than 4% in the top ten. Breast cancer patients provided tissue from their axillary draining lymph nodes. CDR3 length: 12 amino acids. In germline, CDR1 is MGHRA, CDR2 YSYEKL. V was cut by 5 bases and J by 6 bases, with 8 bases left in between.

The J gene is TRBJ2-1, the V gene TRBV4-1; maybe TRBD1 (5 bases). Sequenced material: axillary lymph node tissue. The clonotype comes from a female donor with breast cancer. Some clones in this sample may be carry-over from other donors' samples. CDR3 loop: CASSSTGNEQFS. As DNA, the CDR3 is TGCGCCAGCAGCTCAACAGGCAATGAGCAGTTCTCC.